Presented here are 28 T cell receptor beta chains from one specimen sequenced in a study of CD8 T cells in ankylosing spondylitis. Overall study findings and caveats: For ankylosing spondylitis blood, a TCR beta motif of eight or nine highly homologous variants appeared characteristic.

MiXCR was run by TCRdb on the 5' RACE reads, yielding one entry per CDR3 protein. The sample gives about 210,000 distinct CDR3 sequences, more than 5.5% of which show up once; 14% is in the top ten. Their antigen targets remain unknown. Sequencing input: blood, either unsorted or a sorted T cell fraction (not recorded which). These TCRs come from a male donor with ankylosing spondylitis.

This clonotype showed up many times. The chain uses TRBV4-1 and TRBJ2-7; D remains unclear. The CDR3 has 12 amino acids. The V end was cut by 3 bases, the J end by 2 bases, with 5 bases between. The V gene's germline CDR1 is MGHRA and CDR2 YSYEKL. The CDR3 spells CASSHSPYEQYF. CDR3 bases: TGCGCCAGCAGCCACTCCCCCTACGAGCAGTACTTC.

This clonotype was counted at least ten times. The rearrangement links TRBV7-9 to TRBJ1-1; no firm D call. The CDR3 is 12 residues long. V shed 1 base and J shed 6 bases, with 6 bases lying between them. Germline V lookup: CDR1 SEHNR, CDR2 FQNEAQ (reference sequence). As DNA, the CDR3 is TGTGCCAGCAGCTTAGGTCGGTCTGAAGCTTTCTTT. It codes for CASSLGRSEAFF.

This clonotype has more than one count but fewer than ten. The gene calls are TRBV4-1 and TRBJ2-1, with D possibly being TRBD2 (6 bases). Trimming removed 1 base at V and 4 bases at J, with 14 bases between. This CDR3 region has 16 residues. The germline CDR1 and CDR2 sequences are MGHRA and YSYEKL. CDR3 coding DNA: TGCGCCAGCAGCCAAGCCGGCGGGACGGCTTACAATGAGCAGTTCTTC. Encoded protein: CASSQAGGTAYNEQFF.

Ten or more counts support this clonotype. The chain recombines TRBV3-1 with TRBJ1-1; tentatively, D is TRBD1 (6 bases). The CDR3 covers 18 residues. In germline, CDR1 is LGHDT, CDR2 YNNKEL (reference sequence). The V and J ends lost 0 bases and 5 bases respectively, with 22 bases between them. The CDR3 spells CASSQDLGRGKGNTEAFF. CDR3 DNA sequence: TGTGCCAGCAGCCAAGATCTCGGCAGGGGCAAGGGTAATACTGAAGCTTTCTTT.

This clonotype was counted at least ten times. The rearrangement links TRBV12-3 or TRBV12-4 to TRBJ2-1, with D possibly TRBD1 on 7 matching bases. The germline V and J ends were trimmed by 6 bases and 7 bases, with 13 bases remaining between them. The CDR3 extends over 13 amino acids. The CDR3 sequence is CASSLPGGNEQFF. The CDR3 DNA follows: TGTGCCAGCAGCCTGCCAGGGGGGAATGAGCAGTTCTTC.

Comments on this clonotype: The junction shows a germline mismatch at one end, possibly a read error. V gene TRBV4-3 combines with J gene TRBJ2-1; 10 nucleotides align to TRBD2. Per germline, CDR1 LGHNA and CDR2 YSLEER. This CDR3 spans 13 amino acids. Written as DNA, the CDR3 is TGCGCCAGCAGCCAAGTCCTAGCGGGAGTGGGGCAGTTC. Translated: CASSQVLAGVGQF.

The V gene is TRBV7-2, the J gene TRBJ2-3; 13 bases map to TRBD2. V trimming: 4 bases; J trimming: 0 bases; junction bases outside the gene matches: 1. Germline CDR1 SGHTA, CDR2 FQGNSA. The CDR3 extends over 16 amino acids. CDR3 sequence (DNA): TGTGCCAGCAGCTGGACTAGCGGGGGAAGCACAGATACGCAGTATTTT. Amino acid sequence: CASSWTSGGSTDTQYF.

This clonotype has just a few counts. The chain links TRBV28 to TRBJ2-7; 7 nucleotides line up with TRBD1. J was trimmed by 4 bases and V by 5 bases; bases with no gene match: 11. The V gene's germline CDR1 is MDHEN and CDR2 SYDVKM. The CDR3 loop spans 15 amino acids. CDR3 sequence (DNA): TGTGCCAGCAGTCCGCCCGGGACAGATATTTACGAGCAGTACTTC. Translating it yields CASSPPGTDIYEQYF.

This clonotype showed up many times. The J gene is TRBJ2-7, the V gene TRBV14, with D possibly being TRBD2 (5 bases). Germline V lookup: CDR1 SGHDN, CDR2 FVKESK. V lost 1 base and J lost 5, with 12 bases in between. The CDR3 consists of 14 residues. The CDR3 loop reads CASSQVGVANEQYF. CDR3 DNA: TGTGCCAGCAGCCAAGTCGGGGTAGCCAACGAGCAGTACTTC.

This clonotype was recorded many times. The chain links TRBV28 to TRBJ2-2; D remains ambiguous. The CDR3 runs 14 residues. V lost 5 bases and J 1 base, leaving 8 bases between the germline ends. The germline V gene has CDR1 MDHEN and CDR2 SYDVKM. The CDR3 DNA follows: TGTGCCAGCAGTACGTCCAGGAACACCGGGGAGCTGTTTTTT. As protein: CASSTSRNTGELFF.

This clonotype was seen at least ten times. The chain links TRBV12-3 or TRBV12-4 to TRBJ2-1; D is undetermined. This CDR3 spans 14 amino acids. V lost 7 bases, J lost 4 bases, and 14 bases lay in between. The CDR3 protein is CASTLPGLYNEQFF. The CDR3 DNA follows: TGTGCCAGCACCCTCCCGGGTCTTTACAATGAGCAGTTCTTC.

A remark on this clonotype: This clone may be a read error of a much larger clone one base away. This sequence joins TRBV27 and TRBJ2-7, with D maybe TRBD1 (6 bases). This CDR3 is 14 amino acids long. Germline V gene data show CDR1 as MNHEY and CDR2 as SMNVEV (reference sequence). V lost 4 bases to trimming and J lost 5 bases, with 15 bases between them. The CDR3 nucleotides are TGTGCCAGCAGTTCGTACAAGGGGGTCGACGAGCAGTACTTC. Its protein product is CASSSYKGVDEQYF.

The sample holds many counts of this clonotype. The chain employs TRBV6-2 or TRBV6-3 and TRBJ1-5; D is undetermined. Per the germline V gene, CDR1 is MNHEY and CDR2 is SVGEGT. V dropped 4 bases and J dropped 5 bases, with 15 bases sitting between them. The CDR3 loop spans 15 amino acids. The CDR3 sequence is CASSSDQGHYQPQHF. The CDR3 bases are TGTGCCAGCAGTTCCGACCAAGGGCACTATCAGCCCCAGCATTTT.

By sample fraction, this clonotype is medium-sized. The V and J genes are TRBV9 and TRBJ2-2; D may be TRBD1 or TRBD2 (6 bases each). The germline gives CDR1 SGDLS, CDR2 YYNGEE. With 0 bases removed from V and 5 bases from J, the gap between germline ends came to 17 bases. The CDR3 has 17 amino acids. For the CDR3, the DNA is TGTGCCAGCAGCGTAGCTCGAGAGGGGGGTCGAACCGGGGAGCTGTTTTTT. It is translated as CASSVAREGGRTGELFF. The whole variable domain, remainder taken from reference TRBV9 and TRBJ2-2, is DSGVTQTPKHLITATGQRVTLRCSPRSGDLSVYWYQQSLDQGLQFLIQYYNGEERAKGNILERFSAQQFPDLHSELNLSSLELGDSALYFCASSVAREGGRTGELFFGEGSRLTVL.

In its sample, this clonotype was seen many times. This chain links TRBV4-3 with TRBJ1-1; D is perhaps TRBD1 (6 bases). V shed 4 bases and J shed 4 bases, with 16 bases lying between them. The CDR3 length is 15 residues. From germline, CDR1 is LGHNA and CDR2 YSLEER. In nucleotides, the CDR3 is TGCGCCAGCAGCCCAAACAGGGTTGGTCGCACTGAAGCTTTCTTT. Encoded protein: CASSPNRVGRTEAFF.

This clonotype was picked up many times. The chain combines TRBV24-1 with TRBJ1-1; D is uncertain. Between the trimmed V and J ends, which lost 5 bases and 1 base, there was a span of 7 bases. CDR3 length: 13 residues. From germline, CDR1 is KGHDR and CDR2 SFDVKD. The CDR3 protein is CATSAGRNTEAFF. The CDR3 DNA follows: TGTGCCACCAGTGCAGGAAGGAACACTGAAGCTTTCTTT.

The table lists this clonotype with many counts. This chain links TRBV19 with TRBJ1-2; 8 bases are shared with TRBD1. From germline, CDR1 is LNHDA and CDR2 SQIVND (reference sequence). J was trimmed by 4 bases and V by 3 bases; bases with no gene match: 7. The length of the CDR3 is 15 residues. The CDR3 nucleotides read TGTGCCAGTAGTATCACCGGGACAGGAGCCTATGGCTACACCTTC. Protein: CASSITGTGAYGYTF.

For the CDR3, the DNA is TGTGCCAGCAGTTACGTGCGTAACACAGATACGCAGTATTTT. It specifies CASSYVRNTDTQYF. The chain carries TRBV6-2 or TRBV6-3 and TRBJ2-3, with D unresolved. The CDR3 is made up of 14 amino acids. The germline CDR1 and CDR2 sequences are MNHEY and SVGEGT. Trimming cost V 2 bases and J 2 bases, with 8 bases left between them.

This clonotype was counted at least ten times. This sequence joins TRBV5-4 and TRBJ1-3; D not resolved. This CDR3 has 14 amino acids. The germline V and J ends were trimmed by 4 bases and 0 bases, with 8 bases remaining between them. CDR1 and CDR2 from the germline V gene are SGHNT and YYREEE (reference sequence). The CDR3 region is CASSPRSSGNTIYF. In DNA form, the CDR3 reads TGTGCCAGCAGCCCTCGGAGCTCTGGAAACACCATATATTTT.

This clonotype was counted at least ten times. V and J are TRBV3-1 and TRBJ2-3; D is perhaps TRBD2 (5 bases). The germline V gene encodes CDR1 LGHDT and CDR2 YNNKEL (reference sequence). The V and J ends lost 4 bases and 2 bases respectively, with 13 bases between them. The CDR3 has 15 residues. This CDR3 is CASSPRTADTDTQYF. The CDR3, as DNA: TGTGCCAGCAGCCCGAGAACAGCGGACACAGATACGCAGTATTTT.

This clonotype was detected many times. This chain joins TRBV27 and TRBJ1-5, with 8 positions matching TRBD1. The V and J ends lost 8 bases and 4 bases, in that order; junction bases with no gene match: 10. Germline CDR1 and CDR2: MNHEY and SMNVEV (reference sequence). The CDR3 consists of 15 residues. CDR3 protein: CASGTGGQGNQPQHF. The CDR3 DNA follows: TGTGCCAGCGGTACCGGTGGACAGGGAAATCAGCCCCAGCATTTT.

The chain recombines TRBV7-6 with TRBJ1-2; D gene unclear. V lost 5 bases to trimming and J lost 7 bases, with 11 bases between them. The CDR3 contains 12 residues. Looked up from germline, CDR1 is SGHVS and CDR2 is FNYEAQ. Here the CDR3 reads CASSPRRLGYTF. CDR3 coding DNA: TGTGCCAGCAGCCCCAGGCGCCTTGGCTACACCTTC.

This clonotype has just a few counts. V and J are TRBV5-6 and TRBJ1-4; 10 nucleotides line up with TRBD1. The germline CDR1 and CDR2 sequences are SGHDT and YYEEEE. The CDR3 is 17 residues long. V dropped 4 bases and J dropped 2; count of bases not matched to a gene: 8. The CDR3 spells CASSEGTGVVTNEKLFF. The CDR3 bases are TGTGCCAGCAGCGAAGGGACAGGGGTGGTGACTAATGAAAAACTGTTTTTT. The variable domain in full, completed from reference TRBV5-6 and TRBJ1-4, reads DAGVTQSPTHLIKTRGQQVTLRCSPKSGHDTVSWYQQALGQGPQFIFQYYEEEERQRGNFPDRFSGHQFPNYSSELNVNALLLGDSALYLCASSEGTGVVTNEKLFFGSGTQLSVL.

This clonotype was recorded many times. The chain uses TRBV10-3 and TRBJ2-1; TRBD2 matches 8 bases. J was trimmed by 4 bases and V by 4 bases; bases with no gene match: 3. Germline CDR1 ENHRY, CDR2 SYGVKD. The CDR3 spans 14 residues. The DNA of the CDR3 is TGTGCCATCAGTGGATTAGCGGGGTACAATGAGCAGTTCTTC. Translation: CAISGLAGYNEQFF.

The table lists this clonotype with many counts. The V and J genes are TRBV7-9 and TRBJ2-1; D unclear. The ends were cut back, 6 bases at V and 7 bases at J, with 10 bases in the middle. Germline V gene data show CDR1 as SEHNR and CDR2 as FQNEAQ (reference sequence). The CDR3 covers 12 residues. The DNA for the CDR3 is TGTGCCAGCAGTTCTAGTCCGAATGAGCAGTTCTTC. It yields the protein CASSSSPNEQFF.

The chain employs TRBV20-1 and TRBJ2-2; 7 positions agree with TRBD2. CDR3 size: 15 residues. V lost 3 bases and J lost 8; bases outside the gene matches: 12. In germline, CDR1 is DFQATT, CDR2 SNEGSKA (reference sequence). The CDR3 loop is CSASPREGPNGELFF. CDR3 nucleotide sequence: TGCAGTGCTAGCCCCAGGGAGGGACCCAATGGGGAGCTGTTTTTT.

This clonotype was counted ten times or more. The chain couples TRBV9 to TRBJ2-2; D ambiguous. Germline loops: CDR1 SGDLS, CDR2 YYNGEE. The V end was cut by 3 bases, the J end by 6 bases, with 9 bases between. This CDR3 is 13 amino acids long. CDR3 in amino acids: CASSAGSPGELFF. In DNA form, the CDR3 reads TGTGCCAGCAGCGCCGGGTCCCCCGGGGAGCTGTTTTTT.

This clonotype was observed at least ten times. The V gene is TRBV28, the J gene TRBJ2-7, with a possible D match to TRBD2 (5 bases). This CDR3 comprises 14 residues. CDR1 is MDHEN, CDR2 SYDVKM, per germline. V was pared by 5 bases and J by 4 bases, with 15 bases between. CDR3 loop: CASSEDSQVYEQYF. For the CDR3, the DNA is TGTGCCAGCAGTGAGGACTCCCAGGTTTACGAGCAGTACTTC.